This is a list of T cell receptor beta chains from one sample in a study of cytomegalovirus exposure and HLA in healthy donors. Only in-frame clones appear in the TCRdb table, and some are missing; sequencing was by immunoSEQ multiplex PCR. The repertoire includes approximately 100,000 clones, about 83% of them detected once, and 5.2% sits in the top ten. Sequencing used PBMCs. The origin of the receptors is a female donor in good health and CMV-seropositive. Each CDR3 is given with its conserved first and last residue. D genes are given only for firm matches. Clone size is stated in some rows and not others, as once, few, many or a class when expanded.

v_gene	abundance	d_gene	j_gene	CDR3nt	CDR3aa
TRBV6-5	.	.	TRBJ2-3	TGTGCCAGCAGTTACTCGAATGGACTGGATACGCAGTATTTT	CASSYSNGLDTQYF
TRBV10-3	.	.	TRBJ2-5	TGTGCCATCAGTGAGTCGGAGGGTGGGGGAGAGACCCAGTACTTC	CAISESEGGGETQYF
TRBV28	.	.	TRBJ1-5	TGTGCCAGCAGTAGACTCGTAGGGGGTCAGCCCCAGCATTTT	CASSRLVGGQPQHF
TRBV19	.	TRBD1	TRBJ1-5	TGTGCCAGTAGCCGAAAAGGGACAGCCCAAAGGGGTCAGCCCCAGCATTTT	CASSRKGTAQRGQPQHF
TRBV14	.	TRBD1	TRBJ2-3	TGTGCCAGCAGCCTCCGGACAGGGACCACGAGCACAGATACGCAGTATTTT	CASSLRTGTTSTDTQYF
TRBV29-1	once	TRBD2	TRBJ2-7	TGCAGCGCCGGAGCGGGGGCCTACGAGCAGTACTTC	CSAGAGAYEQYF
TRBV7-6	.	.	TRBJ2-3	TGTGCCAGCAGCTCGGGCACAGATACGCAGTATTTT	CASSSGTDTQYF
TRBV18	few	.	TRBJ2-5	TGTGCCAGCTCACCAAGGACAGGGGGGACTAGCTCGGAGACCCAGTACTTC	CASSPRTGGTSSETQYF
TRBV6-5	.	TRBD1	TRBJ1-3	TGTGCCAGCAGTTACACGGGACAGGACGTAAACACCATATATTTT	CASSYTGQDVNTIYF
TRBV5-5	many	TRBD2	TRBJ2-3	TGTGCCAGCAGCCACGGACTAGAGTCAACAGATACGCAGTATTTT	CASSHGLESTDTQYF
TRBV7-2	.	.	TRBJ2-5	TGTGCCAGCAGCTTCGCGAGGACCCAGTACTTC	CASSFARTQYF
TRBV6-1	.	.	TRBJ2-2	TGTGCCAGCAGTGATATCAGGGGCGGGGAGCTGTTTTTT	CASSDIRGGELFF
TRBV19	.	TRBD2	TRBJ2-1	TGTGCCAGTAGAGGTACTAGCGGAAGCTCCTACAATGAGCAGTTCTTC	CASRGTSGSSYNEQFF
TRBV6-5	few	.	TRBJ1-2	TGTGCCAGCAGTTACGTTCCAGGACAGCCACACTATGGCTACACCTTC	CASSYVPGQPHYGYTF
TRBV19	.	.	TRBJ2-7	TGTGCCAGTAGTATAGTAGGGGGGGGCCCCTACGAGCAGTACTTC	CASSIVGGGPYEQYF